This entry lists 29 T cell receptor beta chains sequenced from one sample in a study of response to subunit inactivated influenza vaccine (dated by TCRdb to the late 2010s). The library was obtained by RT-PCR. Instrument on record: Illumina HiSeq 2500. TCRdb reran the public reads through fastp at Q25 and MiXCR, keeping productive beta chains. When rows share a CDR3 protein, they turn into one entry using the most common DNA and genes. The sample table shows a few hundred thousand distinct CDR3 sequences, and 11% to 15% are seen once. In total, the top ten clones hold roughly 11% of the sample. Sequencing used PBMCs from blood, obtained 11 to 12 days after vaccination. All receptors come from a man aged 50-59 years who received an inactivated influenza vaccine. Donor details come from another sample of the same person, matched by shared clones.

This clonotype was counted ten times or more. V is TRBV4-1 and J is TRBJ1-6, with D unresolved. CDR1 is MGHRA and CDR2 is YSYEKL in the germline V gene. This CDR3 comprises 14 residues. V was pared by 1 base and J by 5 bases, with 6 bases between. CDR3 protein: CASSQGADNSPLHF. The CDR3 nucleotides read TGCGCCAGCAGCCAAGGGGCGGATAATTCACCCCTCCACTTT.

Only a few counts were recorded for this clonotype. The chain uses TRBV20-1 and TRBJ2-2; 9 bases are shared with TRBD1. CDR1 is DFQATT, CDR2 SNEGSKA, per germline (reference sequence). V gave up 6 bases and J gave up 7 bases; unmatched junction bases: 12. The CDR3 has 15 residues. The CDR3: CSARPPGTGNGELFF. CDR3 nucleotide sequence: TGCAGTGCCCGGCCTCCCGGGACAGGGAACGGGGAGCTGTTTTTT.

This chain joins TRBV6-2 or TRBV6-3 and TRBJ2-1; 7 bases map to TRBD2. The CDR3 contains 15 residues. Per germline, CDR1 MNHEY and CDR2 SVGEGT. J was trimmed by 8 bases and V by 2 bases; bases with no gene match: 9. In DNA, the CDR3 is TGTGCCAGCAGTTACCTTGCGGGAGAGTATGATGAGCAGTTCTTC. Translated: CASSYLAGEYDEQFF.

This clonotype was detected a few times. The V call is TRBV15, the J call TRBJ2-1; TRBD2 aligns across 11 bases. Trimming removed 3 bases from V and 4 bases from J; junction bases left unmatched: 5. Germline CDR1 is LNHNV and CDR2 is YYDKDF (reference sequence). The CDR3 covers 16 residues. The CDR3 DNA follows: TGTGCCACCAGCAGCCTGACTAGCGGGGCTTACAATGAGCAGTTCTTC. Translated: CATSSLTSGAYNEQFF. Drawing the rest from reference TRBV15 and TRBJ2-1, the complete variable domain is DAMVIQNPRYQVTQFGKPVTLSCSQTLNHNVMYWYQQKSSQAPKLLFHYYDKDFNNEADTPDNFQSRRPNTSFCFLDIRSPGLGDTAMYLCATSSLTSGAYNEQFFGPGTRLTVL.

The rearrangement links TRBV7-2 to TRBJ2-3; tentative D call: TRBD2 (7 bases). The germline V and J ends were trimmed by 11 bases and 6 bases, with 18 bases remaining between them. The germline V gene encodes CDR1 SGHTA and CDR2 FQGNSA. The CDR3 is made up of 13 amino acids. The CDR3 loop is CAVHRGGADTQYF. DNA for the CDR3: TGTGCCGTTCACCGTGGGGGGGCGGATACGCAGTATTTT.

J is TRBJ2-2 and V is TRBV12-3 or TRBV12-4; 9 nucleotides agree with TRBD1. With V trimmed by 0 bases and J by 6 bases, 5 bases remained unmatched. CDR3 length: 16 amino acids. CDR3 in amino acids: CASSLAGQGMAGELFF. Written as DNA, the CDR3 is TGTGCCAGCAGTTTAGCGGGACAGGGAATGGCCGGGGAGCTGTTTTTT.

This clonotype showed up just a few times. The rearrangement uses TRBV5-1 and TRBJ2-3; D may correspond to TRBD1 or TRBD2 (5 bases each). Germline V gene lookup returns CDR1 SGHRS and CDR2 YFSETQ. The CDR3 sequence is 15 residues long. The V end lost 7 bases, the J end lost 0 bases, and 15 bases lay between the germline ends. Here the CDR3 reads CASATTGTSTDTQYF. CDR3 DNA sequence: TGCGCCAGCGCAACGACCGGGACGAGCACAGATACGCAGTATTTT.

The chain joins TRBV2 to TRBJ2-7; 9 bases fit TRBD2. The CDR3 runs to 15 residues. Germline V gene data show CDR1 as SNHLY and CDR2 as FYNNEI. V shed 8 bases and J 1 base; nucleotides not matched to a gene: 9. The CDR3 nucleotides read TGTGCCAGCTCAAAGCGGGAGGTCCATTCCTACGAGCAGTACTTC. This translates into CASSKREVHSYEQYF.

The CDR3 here is CATSDSRSGGYTF. CDR3 DNA: TGTGCCACCAGTGATTCCCGGAGTGGGGGCTACACCTTC. J is TRBJ1-2 and V is TRBV24-1; D remains ambiguous. V was trimmed by 2 bases and J by 8 bases, leaving 11 bases between them. The germline CDR1 and CDR2 sequences are KGHDR and SFDVKD. This CDR3 contains 13 residues.

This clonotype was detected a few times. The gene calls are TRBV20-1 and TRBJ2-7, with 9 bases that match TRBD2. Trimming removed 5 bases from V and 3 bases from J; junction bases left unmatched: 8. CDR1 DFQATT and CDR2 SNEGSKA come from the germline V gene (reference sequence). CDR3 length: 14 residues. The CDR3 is CSASGGTSFYEQYF. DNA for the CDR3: TGCAGTGCTTCGGGGGGGACTAGCTTCTACGAGCAGTACTTC.

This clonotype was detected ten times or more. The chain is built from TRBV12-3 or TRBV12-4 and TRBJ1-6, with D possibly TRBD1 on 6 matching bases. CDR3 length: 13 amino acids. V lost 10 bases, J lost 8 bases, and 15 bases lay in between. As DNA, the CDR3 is TGTGCCACCTCGGAGAGGGGGGATTCACCCCTCCACTTT. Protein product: CATSERGDSPLHF.

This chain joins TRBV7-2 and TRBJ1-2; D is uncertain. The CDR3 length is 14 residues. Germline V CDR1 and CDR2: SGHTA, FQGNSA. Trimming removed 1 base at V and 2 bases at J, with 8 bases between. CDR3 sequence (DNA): TGTGCCAGCAGCTTAGTGGCACCGAACTATGGCTACACCTTC. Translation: CASSLVAPNYGYTF. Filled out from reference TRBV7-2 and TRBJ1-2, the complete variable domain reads GAGVSQSPSNKVTEKGKDVELRCDPISGHTALYWYRQSLGQGLEFLIYFQGNSAPDKSGLPSDRFSAERTGGSVSTLTIQRTQQEDSAVYLCASSLVAPNYGYTFGSGTRLTVV.

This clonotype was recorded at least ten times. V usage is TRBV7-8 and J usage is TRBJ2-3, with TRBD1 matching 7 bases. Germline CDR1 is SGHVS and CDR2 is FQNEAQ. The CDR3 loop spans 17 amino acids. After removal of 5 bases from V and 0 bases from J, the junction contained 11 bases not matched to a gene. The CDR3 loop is CASSGDRYYYSTDTQYF. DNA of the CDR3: TGTGCCAGCAGCGGGGACAGATACTACTATAGCACAGATACGCAGTATTTT.

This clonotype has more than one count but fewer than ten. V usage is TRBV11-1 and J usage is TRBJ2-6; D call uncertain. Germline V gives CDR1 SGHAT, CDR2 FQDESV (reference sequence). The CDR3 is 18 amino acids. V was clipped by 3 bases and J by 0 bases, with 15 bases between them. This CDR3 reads CASSFGSRMRSGANVLTF. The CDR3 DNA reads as TGTGCCAGCAGCTTTGGAAGTCGGATGCGCTCTGGGGCCAACGTCCTGACTTTC.

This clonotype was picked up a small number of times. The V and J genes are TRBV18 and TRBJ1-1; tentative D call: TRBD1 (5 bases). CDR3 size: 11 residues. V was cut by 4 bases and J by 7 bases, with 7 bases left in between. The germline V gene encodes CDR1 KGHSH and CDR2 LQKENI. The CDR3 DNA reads TGTGCCAGCTCACGACAGTTTGAAGCTTTCTTT. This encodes CASSRQFEAFF.

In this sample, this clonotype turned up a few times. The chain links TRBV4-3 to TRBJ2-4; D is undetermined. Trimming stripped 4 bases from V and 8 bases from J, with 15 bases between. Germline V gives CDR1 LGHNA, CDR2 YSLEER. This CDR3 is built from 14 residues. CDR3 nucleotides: TGCGCCAGCAGCCCTAGATCGGCGGAAGACATTCAGTACTTC. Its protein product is CASSPRSAEDIQYF.

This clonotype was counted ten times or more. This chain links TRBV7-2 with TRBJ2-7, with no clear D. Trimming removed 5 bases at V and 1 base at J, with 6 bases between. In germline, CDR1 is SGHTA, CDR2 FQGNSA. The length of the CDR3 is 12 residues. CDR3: CASSRPSYEQYF. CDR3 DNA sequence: TGTGCCAGCAGCAGACCTTCCTACGAGCAGTACTTC.

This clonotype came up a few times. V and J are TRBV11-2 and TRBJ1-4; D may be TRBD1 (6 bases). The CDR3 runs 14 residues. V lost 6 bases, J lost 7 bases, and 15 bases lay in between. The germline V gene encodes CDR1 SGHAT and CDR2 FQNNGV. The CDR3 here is CASRRAGGGEKLFF. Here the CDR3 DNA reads TGTGCCAGCAGACGCGCGGGGGGCGGTGAAAAACTGTTTTTT.

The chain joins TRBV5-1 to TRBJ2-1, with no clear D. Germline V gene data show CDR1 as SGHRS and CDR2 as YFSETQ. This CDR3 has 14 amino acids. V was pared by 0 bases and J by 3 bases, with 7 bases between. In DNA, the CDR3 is TGCGCCAGCAGCTTGGGGACGAACTACAATGAGCAGTTCTTC. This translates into CASSLGTNYNEQFF.

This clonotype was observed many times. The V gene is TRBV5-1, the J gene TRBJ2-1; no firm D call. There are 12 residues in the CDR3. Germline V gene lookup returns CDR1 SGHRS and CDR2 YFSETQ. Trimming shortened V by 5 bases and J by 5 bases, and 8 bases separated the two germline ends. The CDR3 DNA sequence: TGCGCCAGCAGGTACGCAAACAATGAGCAGTTCTTC. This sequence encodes CASRYANNEQFF.

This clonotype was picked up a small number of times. CDR3 residues: CASSSSTGRGRYTEAFF. The CDR3 DNA sequence: TGTGCCAGCAGTTCTTCCACAGGGCGAGGGCGTTACACTGAAGCTTTCTTT. This sequence joins TRBV12-3 or TRBV12-4 and TRBJ1-1; tentative D call: TRBD1 (6 bases). The ends were cut back, 4 bases at V and 3 bases at J, with 21 bases in the middle. This CDR3 is built from 17 residues.

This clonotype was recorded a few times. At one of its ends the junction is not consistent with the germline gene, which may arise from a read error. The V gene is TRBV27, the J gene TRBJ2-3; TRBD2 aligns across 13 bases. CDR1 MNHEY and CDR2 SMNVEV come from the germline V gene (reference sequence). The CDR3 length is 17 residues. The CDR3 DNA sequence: TGTGCCAGCACCACGGGACTAGCGGGGTCTAGCACAGATACGCAGTACTTT. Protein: CASTTGLAGSSTDTQYF.

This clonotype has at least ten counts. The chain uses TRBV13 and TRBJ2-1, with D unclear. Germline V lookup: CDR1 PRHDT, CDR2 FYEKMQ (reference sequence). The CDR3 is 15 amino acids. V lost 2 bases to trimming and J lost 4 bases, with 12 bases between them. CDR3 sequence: CASSLYRLIYNEQFF. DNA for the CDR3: TGTGCCAGCAGCTTATATAGACTGATTTACAATGAGCAGTTCTTC. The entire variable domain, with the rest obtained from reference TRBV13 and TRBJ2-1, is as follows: AAGVIQSPRHLIKEKRETATLKCYPIPRHDTVYWYQQGPGQDPQFLISFYEKMQSDKGSIPDRFSAQQFSDYHSELNMSSLELGDSALYFCASSLYRLIYNEQFFGPGTRLTVL.

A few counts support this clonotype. Here the CDR3 DNA reads TGCAGTGCTATTGATGGGTCAGGCTCCTACAATGAGCAGTTCTTC. Its translation: CSAIDGSGSYNEQFF. V gene TRBV20-1 combines with J gene TRBJ2-1; D uncertain. The V end lost 4 bases, the J end lost 0 bases, and 13 bases lay between the germline ends. There are 15 residues in the CDR3. Per germline, CDR1 DFQATT and CDR2 SNEGSKA (reference sequence).

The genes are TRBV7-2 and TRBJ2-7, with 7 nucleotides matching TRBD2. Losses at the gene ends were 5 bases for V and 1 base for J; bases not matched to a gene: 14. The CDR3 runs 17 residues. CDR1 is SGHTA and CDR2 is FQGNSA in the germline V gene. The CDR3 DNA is TGTGCCAGCAGCCGTATTACCCGGGCTAGCGGATCCTACGAGCAGTACTTC. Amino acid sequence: CASSRITRASGSYEQYF.

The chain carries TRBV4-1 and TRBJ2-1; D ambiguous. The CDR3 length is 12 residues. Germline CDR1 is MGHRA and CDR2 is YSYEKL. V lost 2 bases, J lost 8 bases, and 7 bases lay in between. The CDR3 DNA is TGCGCCAGCAGCCAACGTGGCGATGAGCAGTTCTTC. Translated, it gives CASSQRGDEQFF.

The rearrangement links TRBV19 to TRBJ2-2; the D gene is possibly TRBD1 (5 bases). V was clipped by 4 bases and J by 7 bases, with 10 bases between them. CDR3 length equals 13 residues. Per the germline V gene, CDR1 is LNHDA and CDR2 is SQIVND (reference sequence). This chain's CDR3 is CASSTGIYGELFF. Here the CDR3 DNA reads TGTGCCAGTAGTACAGGGATCTACGGGGAGCTGTTTTTT.

Here the CDR3 DNA reads TGTGCCAGCAGCCAAGATAGGGGACAGGGGGCTGGAGAAGCTTTCTTT. It specifies CASSQDRGQGAGEAFF. This sequence joins TRBV4-2 and TRBJ1-1, with TRBD1 identical over 12 bases. CDR1 is LGHNA and CDR2 is YNFKEQ in the germline V gene. This CDR3 comprises 16 residues. J lost 8 bases, V lost 0 bases, and 7 bases had no gene match.

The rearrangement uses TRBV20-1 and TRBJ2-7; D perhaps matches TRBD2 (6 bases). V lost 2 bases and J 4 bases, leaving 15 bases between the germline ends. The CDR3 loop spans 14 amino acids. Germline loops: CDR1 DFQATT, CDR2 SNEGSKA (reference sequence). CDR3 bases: TGCAGTGCTAGATCCCCCAGGGACTCTTACGAGCAGTACTTC. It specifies CSARSPRDSYEQYF.